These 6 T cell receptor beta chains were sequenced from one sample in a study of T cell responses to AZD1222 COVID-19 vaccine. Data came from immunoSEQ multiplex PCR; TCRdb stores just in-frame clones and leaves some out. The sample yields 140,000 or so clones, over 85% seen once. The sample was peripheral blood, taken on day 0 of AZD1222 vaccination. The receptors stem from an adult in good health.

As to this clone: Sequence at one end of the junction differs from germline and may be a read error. This CDR3 is CAGGGTNTEAFF. CDR3 coding DNA: TGCGCCGGCGGGGGCACGAACACTGAAGCTTTCTTT. The chain has TRBV28 and TRBJ1-1, with D possibly matching TRBD1 (6 bases). Per the germline V gene, CDR1 is MDHEN and CDR2 is SYDVKM. CDR3 length equals 12 residues.

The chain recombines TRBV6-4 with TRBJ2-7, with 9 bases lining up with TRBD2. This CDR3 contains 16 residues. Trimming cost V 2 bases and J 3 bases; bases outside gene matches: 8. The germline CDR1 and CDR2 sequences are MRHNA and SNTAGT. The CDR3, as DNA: TGTGCCAGCAGTGACCCCTATAGCGGGAGAGGCTACGAGCAGTACTTC. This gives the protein CASSDPYSGRGYEQYF.

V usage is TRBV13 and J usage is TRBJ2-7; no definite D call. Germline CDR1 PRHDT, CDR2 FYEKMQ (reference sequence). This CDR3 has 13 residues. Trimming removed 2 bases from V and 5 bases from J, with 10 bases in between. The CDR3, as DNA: TGTGCCAGCAGCTTACTTCCGGCGGACGAGCAGTACTTC. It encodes CASSLLPADEQYF.

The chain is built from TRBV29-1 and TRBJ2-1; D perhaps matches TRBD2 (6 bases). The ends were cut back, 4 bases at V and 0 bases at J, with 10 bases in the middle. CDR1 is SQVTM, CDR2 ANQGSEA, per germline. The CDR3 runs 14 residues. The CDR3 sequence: CSVAPGDSYNEQFF. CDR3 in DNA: TGCAGCGTTGCTCCGGGAGACTCCTACAATGAGCAGTTCTTC.

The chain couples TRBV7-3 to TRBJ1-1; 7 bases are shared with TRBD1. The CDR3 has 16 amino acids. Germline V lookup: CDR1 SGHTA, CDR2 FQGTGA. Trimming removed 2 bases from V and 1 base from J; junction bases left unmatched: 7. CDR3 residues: CASSLYAWTGNTEAFF. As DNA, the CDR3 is TGTGCCAGCAGCTTATACGCCTGGACAGGGAACACTGAAGCTTTCTTT.

CDR3 loop: CSAGQGKEKLFF. The CDR3 coding sequence is TGCAGCGCCGGACAGGGGAAAGAAAAACTGTTTTTT. The chain employs TRBV29-1 and TRBJ1-4; 9 bases match TRBD1. The CDR3 runs 12 residues. Germline CDR1 is SQVTM and CDR2 is ANQGSEA. V was pared by 7 bases and J by 8 bases, with 5 bases of the junction left unmatched.